These T cell receptor beta chains were read from a single sample in a study of cytomegalovirus exposure and HLA in healthy donors. Here immunoSEQ multiplex PCR was the method, and the copy in TCRdb shows in-frame clones only, minus some. The sample records 150,000 to 200,000 clones, 75% to 85% being singletons. Specimen: PBMCs. These TCRs come from a female donor in good health and CMV-seronegative. Both conserved end residues are part of each CDR3. The order of the fields is clone size, V gene, D gene, J gene, CDR3 length, CDR3 DNA, CDR3 protein. D genes are given only for firm matches. Size is stated for part of the rows, as once, few or many counts, or as a class when the clone is expanded.

size: .
V: TRBV10-1
D: TRBD2
J: TRBJ2-7
length: 14
DNA: TGCGCCAGCAGTGGGACTAGCGGGAGGTACGAGCAGTACTTC
CDR3: CASSGTSGRYEQYF

size: .
V: TRBV5-4
D: .
J: TRBJ2-4
length: 14
DNA: TGTGCCAGCAGCTTAGCGACTACTCGGGACATTCAGTACTTC
CDR3: CASSLATTRDIQYF

size: .
V: TRBV19
D: .
J: TRBJ2-2
length: 14
DNA: TGTGCCAGCGGAGCCGGGAGTTTAACCGGGGAGCTGTTTTTT
CDR3: CASGAGSLTGELFF

size: .
V: TRBV20-1
D: .
J: TRBJ2-5
length: 11
DNA: TGCAGGGCAGGGGATGGAGAGACCCAGTACTTC
CDR3: CRAGDGETQYF

size: .
V: TRBV6-6
D: .
J: TRBJ2-1
length: 14
DNA: TGTGCCAGCAAGTGGACGGGGAACTACAATGAGCAGTTCTTC
CDR3: CASKWTGNYNEQFF

size: once
V: TRBV25-1
D: TRBD1
J: TRBJ1-6
length: 14
DNA: TGTGCCAGCACGAGAGCAGGGGGAGGTTCACCCCTCCACTTT
CDR3: CASTRAGGGSPLHF

size: few
V: TRBV4-1
D: TRBD2
J: TRBJ2-7
length: 15
DNA: TGCGCCAGCAGCCAGGATAGCGGGAGAGGGCGGGAGCAGTACTTC
CDR3: CASSQDSGRGREQYF

size: .
V: TRBV10-3
D: .
J: TRBJ2-1
length: 13
DNA: TGTGCCGTCGAGGCTTCTAATTACAATGAGCAGTTCTTC
CDR3: CAVEASNYNEQFF

size: .
V: TRBV11-1
D: TRBD2
J: TRBJ2-7
length: 19
DNA: TGTGCCAGCAGCCCCTACCTGAGCGGGGGCCGTTTAATAACCTACGAGCAGTACTTC
CDR3: CASSPYLSGGRLITYEQYF

size: .
V: TRBV7-3
D: .
J: TRBJ2-1
length: 15
DNA: TGTGCCAGCAGCTCACAGGGTAGAAGGGGCAATGAGCAGTTCTTC
CDR3: CASSSQGRRGNEQFF

size: few
V: TRBV4-2
D: .
J: TRBJ2-2
length: 15
DNA: TGTGCCAGCAGCCAAGAATTAGTCCAAACCGGGGAGCTGTTTTTT
CDR3: CASSQELVQTGELFF

size: .
V: TRBV5-1
D: TRBD2
J: TRBJ2-5
length: 17
DNA: TGCGCCAGCAGCTTGGCGGGGGAGGGCCATTTTAGAGAGACCCAGTACTTC
CDR3: CASSLAGEGHFRETQYF

size: few
V: TRBV29-1
D: .
J: TRBJ1-1
length: 12
DNA: TGCAGCGGTGACAGGAAGAACACTGAAGCTTTCTTT
CDR3: CSGDRKNTEAFF

size: .
V: TRBV30
D: .
J: TRBJ2-3
length: 15
DNA: TGTGCCTGGAGTAGGATGCAGGCGAGCACAGATACGCAGTATTTT
CDR3: CAWSRMQASTDTQYF